Presented here are 7 T cell receptor beta chains from one specimen sequenced in a study of identical twins. TCRdb ran MiXCR on the 5' RACE reads and lists one entry per CDR3 protein. The sample holds around 1.7 million distinct CDR3 sequences, roughly a third seen once. The sample was cord blood. These receptors were taken from a newborn girl in good health.

This clonotype has only a few counts. The chain combines TRBV20-1 with TRBJ2-5, with 9 bases lining up with TRBD2. This CDR3 has 19 amino acids. V shed 4 bases and J 3 bases; nucleotides not matched to a gene: 21. In germline, CDR1 is DFQATT, CDR2 SNEGSKA (reference sequence). The CDR3, as DNA: TGCAGTGCTACGCGCCGTTCGGGACTAGCCGTTAAAGTTGAAGAGACCCAGTACTTC. It translates to CSATRRSGLAVKVEETQYF.

The gene calls are TRBV15 and TRBJ1-1; no firm D call. The CDR3 consists of 16 residues. V was cut by 0 bases and J by 1 base, with 12 bases left in between. Germline CDR1 and CDR2: LNHNV and YYDKDF (reference sequence). CDR3 region: CATSRDPGRRNTEAFF. CDR3 DNA: TGTGCCACCAGCAGAGATCCGGGTCGAAGGAACACTGAAGCTTTCTTT.

The chain is built from TRBV4-2 and TRBJ2-1; tentatively, D is TRBD2 (6 bases). This CDR3 spans 15 amino acids. The V end lost 2 bases, the J end lost 13 bases, and 21 bases lay between the germline ends. The germline gives CDR1 LGHNA, CDR2 YNFKEQ. CDR3 coding DNA: TGTGCCAGCAGCCAACGCCCACTGCGGGAAGAGACCCAGTTCTTC. It encodes CASSQRPLREETQFF.

As regards this clonotype: A read error may produce the germline difference seen at one junction end. The chain recombines TRBV12-3 or TRBV12-4 with TRBJ2-4, with D perhaps TRBD1 (5 bases). The CDR3 loop spans 16 amino acids. CDR3 protein: CASSSQGRVAKNIRYF. The DNA of the CDR3 is TGTGCCAGCAGTTCCCAGGGTAGAGTAGCCAAAAACATTCGGTACTTC.

This sequence joins TRBV20-1 and TRBJ1-2; TRBD1 aligns across 7 bases. The CDR3 spans 13 residues. After removal of 1 base from V and 8 bases from J, the junction contained 7 bases not matched to a gene. Germline V gene data show CDR1 as DFQATT and CDR2 as SNEGSKA (reference sequence). The CDR3 nucleotides are TGCAGTGCTAGAGCCGGGACAGTGTTCGGCTACACCTTC. The encoded protein is CSARAGTVFGYTF.

This clonotype was seen repeatedly, ten times or more. The chain is built from TRBV5-1 and TRBJ2-7, with 10 bases lining up with TRBD2. Germline CDR1 and CDR2: SGHRS and YFSETQ. This CDR3 has 14 residues. Unmatched junction bases numbered 3, after V lost 2 bases and J lost 4 bases. In DNA, the CDR3 is TGCGCCAGCAGCTTACTAGCGGGAAAATACGAGCAGTACTTC. Protein product: CASSLLAGKYEQYF.

The CDR3 here is CASSPPRTGSNQPQHF. CDR3 coding DNA: TGTGCCAGCTCACCACCGAGGACAGGGAGCAATCAGCCCCAGCATTTT. The V gene is TRBV18, the J gene TRBJ1-5; 8 bases agree with TRBD1. The CDR3 sequence is 16 residues long. V lost 0 bases and J lost 1; bases outside the gene matches: 2. In germline, CDR1 is KGHSH, CDR2 LQKENI.